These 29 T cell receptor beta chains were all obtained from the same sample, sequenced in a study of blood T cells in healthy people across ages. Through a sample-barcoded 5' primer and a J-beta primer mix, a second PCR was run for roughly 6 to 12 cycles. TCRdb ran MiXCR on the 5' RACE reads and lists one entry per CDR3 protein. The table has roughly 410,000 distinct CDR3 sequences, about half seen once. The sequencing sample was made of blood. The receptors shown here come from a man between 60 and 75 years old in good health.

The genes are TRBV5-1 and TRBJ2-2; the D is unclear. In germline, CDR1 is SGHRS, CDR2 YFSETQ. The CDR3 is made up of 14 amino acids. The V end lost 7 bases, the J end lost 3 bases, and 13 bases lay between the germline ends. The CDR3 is CASLGKLDTGELFF. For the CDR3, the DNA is TGCGCCAGCCTTGGCAAGTTGGACACCGGGGAGCTGTTTTTT.

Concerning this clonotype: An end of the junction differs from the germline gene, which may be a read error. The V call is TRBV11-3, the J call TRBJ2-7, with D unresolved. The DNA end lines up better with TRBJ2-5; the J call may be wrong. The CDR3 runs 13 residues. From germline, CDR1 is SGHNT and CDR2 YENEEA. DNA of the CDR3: TGTGGCAGCAGCTTATTAGCTGAGGAGACCCAGTACTTC. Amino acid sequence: CGSSLLAEETQYF.

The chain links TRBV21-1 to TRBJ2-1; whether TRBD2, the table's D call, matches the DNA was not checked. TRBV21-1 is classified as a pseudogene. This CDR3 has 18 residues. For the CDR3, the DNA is TGTGCCAGCAGCAAATACTTTGGGCTAGCGGGGGTATTGCATGAGCAGTTCTTC. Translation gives CASSKYFGLAGVLHEQFF.

The CDR3 coding sequence is TGTGCCTGGAGCGGTGGACAGGGTTTAGGATCACCCCTCCACTTT. Translation: CAWSGGQGLGSPLHF. The chain has TRBV30 and TRBJ1-6; TRBD1 matches 8 bases. This CDR3 comprises 15 residues. J lost 10 bases, V lost 3 bases, and 11 bases had no gene match. From germline, CDR1 is GTSNPN and CDR2 SVGIG (reference sequence). Complete variable domain (other parts from reference TRBV30 and TRBJ1-6): SQTIHQWPATLVQPVGSPLSLECTVEGTSNPNLYWYRQAAGRGLQLLFYSVGIGQISSEVPQNLSASRPQDRQFILSSKKLLLSDSGFYLCAWSGGQGLGSPLHFGNGTRLTVT.

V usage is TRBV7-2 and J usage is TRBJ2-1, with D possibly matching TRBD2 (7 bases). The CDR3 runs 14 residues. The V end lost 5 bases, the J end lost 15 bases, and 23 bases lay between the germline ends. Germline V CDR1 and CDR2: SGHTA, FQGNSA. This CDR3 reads CASSANRAGAGTFF. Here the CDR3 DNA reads TGTGCCAGCAGCGCAAATCGGGCGGGGGCGGGGACGTTCTTC. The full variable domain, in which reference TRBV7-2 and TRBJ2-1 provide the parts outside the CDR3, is GAGVSQSPSNKVTEKGKDVELRCDPISGHTALYWYRQSLGQGLEFLIYFQGNSAPDKSGLPSDRFSAERTGGSVSTLTIQRTQQEDSAVYLCASSANRAGAGTFFGPGTRLTVL.

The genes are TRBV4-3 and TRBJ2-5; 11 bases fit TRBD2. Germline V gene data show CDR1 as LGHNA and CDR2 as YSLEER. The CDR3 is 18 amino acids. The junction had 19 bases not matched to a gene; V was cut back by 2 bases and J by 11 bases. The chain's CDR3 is CASSQRKTGTSGYNEQYF. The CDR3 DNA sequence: TGCGCCAGCAGCCAAAGGAAAACCGGGACTAGCGGCTACAATGAGCAGTACTTC.

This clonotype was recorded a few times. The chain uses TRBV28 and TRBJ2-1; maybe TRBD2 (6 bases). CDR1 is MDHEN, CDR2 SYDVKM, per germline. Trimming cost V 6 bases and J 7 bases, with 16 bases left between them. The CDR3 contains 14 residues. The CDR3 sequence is CASRPPGAGNEQFF. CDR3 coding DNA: TGTGCCAGCAGACCTCCGGGAGCAGGGAATGAGCAGTTCTTC.

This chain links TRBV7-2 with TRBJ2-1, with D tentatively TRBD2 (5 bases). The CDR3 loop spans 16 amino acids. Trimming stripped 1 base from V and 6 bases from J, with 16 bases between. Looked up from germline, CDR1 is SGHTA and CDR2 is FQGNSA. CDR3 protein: CASSLGGSERLNEQFF. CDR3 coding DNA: TGTGCCAGCAGCTTAGGTGGTAGCGAGCGGCTCAATGAGCAGTTCTTC.

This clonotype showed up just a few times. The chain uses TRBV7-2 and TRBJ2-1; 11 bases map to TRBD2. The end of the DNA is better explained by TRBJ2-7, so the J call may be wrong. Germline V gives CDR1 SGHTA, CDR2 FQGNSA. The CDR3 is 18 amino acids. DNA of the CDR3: TGTGCCAGCAGCTTAGGGCTAGCGGGAGGCTTCTCCTACAATGAGCAGTACTTC. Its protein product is CASSLGLAGGFSYNEQYF.

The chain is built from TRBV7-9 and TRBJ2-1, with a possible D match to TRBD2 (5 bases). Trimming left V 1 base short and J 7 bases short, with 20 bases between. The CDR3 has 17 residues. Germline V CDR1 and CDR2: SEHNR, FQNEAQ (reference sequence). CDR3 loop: CASSLGLERAEANEQFF. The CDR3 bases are TGTGCCAGCAGCTTAGGCCTAGAACGAGCGGAGGCGAATGAGCAGTTCTTC. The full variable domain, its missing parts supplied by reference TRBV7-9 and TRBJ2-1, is DTGVSQNPRHKITKRGQNVTFRCDPISEHNRLYWYRQTLGQGPEFLTYFQNEAQLEKSRLLSDRFSAERPKGSFSTLEIQRTEQGDSAMYLCASSLGLERAEANEQFFGPGTRLTVL.

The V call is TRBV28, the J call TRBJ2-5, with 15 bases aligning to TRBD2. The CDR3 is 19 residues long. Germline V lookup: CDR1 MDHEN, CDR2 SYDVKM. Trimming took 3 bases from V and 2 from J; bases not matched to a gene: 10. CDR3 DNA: TGTGCCAGCAGTTTCTCACAGGGACTAGCGGGGGGAATGCAAGAGACCCAGTACTTC. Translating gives CASSFSQGLAGGMQETQYF.

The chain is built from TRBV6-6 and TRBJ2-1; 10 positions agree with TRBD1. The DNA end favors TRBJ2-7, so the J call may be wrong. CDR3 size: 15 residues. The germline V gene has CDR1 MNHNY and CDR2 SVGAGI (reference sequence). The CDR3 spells CASSLGTGDYNEQYF. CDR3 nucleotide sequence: TGTGCCAGCAGCCTTGGGACAGGGGACTACAATGAGCAGTACTTC.

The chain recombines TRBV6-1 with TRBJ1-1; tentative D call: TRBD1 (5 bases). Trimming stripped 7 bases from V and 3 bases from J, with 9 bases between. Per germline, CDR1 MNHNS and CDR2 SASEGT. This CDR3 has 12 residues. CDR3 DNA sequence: TGTGCCAGCATGAGGGGATACACTGAAGCTTTCTTT. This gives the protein CASMRGYTEAFF.

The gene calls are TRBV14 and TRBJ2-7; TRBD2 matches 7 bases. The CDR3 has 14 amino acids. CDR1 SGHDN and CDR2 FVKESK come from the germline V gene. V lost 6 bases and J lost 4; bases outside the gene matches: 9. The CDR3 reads CASSPAGDFYEQYF. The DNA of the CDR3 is TGTGCCAGCAGTCCGGCGGGGGACTTTTACGAGCAGTACTTC. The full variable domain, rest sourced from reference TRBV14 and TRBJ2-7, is EAGVTQFPSHSVIEKGQTVTLRCDPISGHDNLYWYRRVMGKEIKFLLHFVKESKQDESGMPNNRFLAERTGGTYSTLKVQPAELEDSGVYFCASSPAGDFYEQYFGPGTRLTVT.

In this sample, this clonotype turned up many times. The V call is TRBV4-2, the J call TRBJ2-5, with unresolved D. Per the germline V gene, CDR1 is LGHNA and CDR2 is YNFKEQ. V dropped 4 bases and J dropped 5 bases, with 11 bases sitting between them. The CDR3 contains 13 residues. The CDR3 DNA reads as TGTGCCAGCAGCCCTTACCAAGGGGAGACCCAGTACTTC. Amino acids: CASSPYQGETQYF.

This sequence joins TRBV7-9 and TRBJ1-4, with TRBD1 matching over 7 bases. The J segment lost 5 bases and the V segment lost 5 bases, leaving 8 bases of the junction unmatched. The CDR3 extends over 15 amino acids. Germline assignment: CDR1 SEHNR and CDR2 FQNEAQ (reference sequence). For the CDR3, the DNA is TGTGCCAGCAGCCCTACCGGGACAGACAATGAAAAACTGTTTTTT. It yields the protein CASSPTGTDNEKLFF.

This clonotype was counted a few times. The CDR3 sequence is CASSLVPSGSGAYEQYF. The CDR3 DNA reads TGTGCCAGCAGTTTAGTACCTAGCGGGAGTGGGGCTTACGAGCAGTACTTC. The chain joins TRBV27 to TRBJ2-7; TRBD2 matches 10 bases. The CDR3 length is 17 residues. CDR1 is MNHEY and CDR2 is SMNVEV in the germline V gene (reference sequence). V was pared by 2 bases and J by 4 bases, with 11 bases of the junction left unmatched.

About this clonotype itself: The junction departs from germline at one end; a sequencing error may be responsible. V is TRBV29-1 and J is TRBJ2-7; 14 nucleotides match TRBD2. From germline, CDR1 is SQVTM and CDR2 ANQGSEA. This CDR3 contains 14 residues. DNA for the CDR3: TGCAGCGTCGGACTAGCGGGAGGACTAGTCGAGCAGCACTTC. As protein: CSVGLAGGLVEQHF.

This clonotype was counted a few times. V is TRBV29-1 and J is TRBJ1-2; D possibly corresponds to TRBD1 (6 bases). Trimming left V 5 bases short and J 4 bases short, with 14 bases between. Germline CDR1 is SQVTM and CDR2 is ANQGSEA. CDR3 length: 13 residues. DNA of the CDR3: TGCAGCGTTACAAACAGGGATGGCTATGGCTACACCTTC. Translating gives CSVTNRDGYGYTF.

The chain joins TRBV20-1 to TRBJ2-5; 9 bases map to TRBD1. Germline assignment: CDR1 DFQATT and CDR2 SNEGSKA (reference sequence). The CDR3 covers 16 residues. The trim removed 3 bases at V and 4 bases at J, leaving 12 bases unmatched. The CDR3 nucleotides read TGCAGTGCTAGGGGCTTTCACAGGGGGCGCCCAGAGACCCAGTACTTC. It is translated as CSARGFHRGRPETQYF.

CDR3 in DNA: TGTGCCAGCAGCTCTATGGGGGCGCTTTCCGAGCAGTACTTC. Its translation: CASSSMGALSEQYF. The chain combines TRBV12-3 or TRBV12-4 with TRBJ2-7, with D maybe TRBD1 (6 bases). V was trimmed by 6 bases and J by 6 bases, leaving 18 bases between them. The CDR3 covers 14 residues.

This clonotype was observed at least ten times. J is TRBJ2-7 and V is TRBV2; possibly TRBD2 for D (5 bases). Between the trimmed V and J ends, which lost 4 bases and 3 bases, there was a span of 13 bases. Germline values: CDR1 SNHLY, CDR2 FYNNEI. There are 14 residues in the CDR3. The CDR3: CASSVMGGYYEQYF. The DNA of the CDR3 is TGTGCCAGCAGTGTTATGGGCGGGTACTACGAGCAGTACTTC. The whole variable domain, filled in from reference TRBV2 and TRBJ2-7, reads EPEVTQTPSHQVTQMGQEVILRCVPISNHLYFYWYRQILGQKVEFLVSFYNNEISEKSEIFDDQFSVERPDGSNFTLKIRSTKLEDSAMYFCASSVMGGYYEQYFGPGTRLTVT.

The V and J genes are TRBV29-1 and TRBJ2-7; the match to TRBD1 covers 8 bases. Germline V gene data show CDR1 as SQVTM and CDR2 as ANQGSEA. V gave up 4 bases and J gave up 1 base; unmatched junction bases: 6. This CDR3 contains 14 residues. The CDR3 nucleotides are TGCAGCGTTGTCGACAGGGGCCAATCCTACGAGCAGTACTTC. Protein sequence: CSVVDRGQSYEQYF.

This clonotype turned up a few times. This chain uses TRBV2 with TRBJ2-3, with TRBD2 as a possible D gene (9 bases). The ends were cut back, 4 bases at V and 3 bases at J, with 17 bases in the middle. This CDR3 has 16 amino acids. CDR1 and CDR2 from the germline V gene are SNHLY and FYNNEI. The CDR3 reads CASSVQGAGGTDTQYF. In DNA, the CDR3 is TGTGCCAGCAGTGTCCAGGGGGCGGGAGGGACAGATACGCAGTATTTT.

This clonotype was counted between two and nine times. In DNA, the CDR3 is TGTGCCAGCAGCTTATCCGTACAGGGCACAGATACGCAGTATTTT. Translation gives CASSLSVQGTDTQYF. J is TRBJ2-3 and V is TRBV11-1; D perhaps matches TRBD1 (5 bases). CDR1 SGHAT and CDR2 FQDESV come from the germline V gene (reference sequence). Trimming took 2 bases from V and 1 from J, leaving 10 bases between them. The CDR3 loop spans 15 amino acids.

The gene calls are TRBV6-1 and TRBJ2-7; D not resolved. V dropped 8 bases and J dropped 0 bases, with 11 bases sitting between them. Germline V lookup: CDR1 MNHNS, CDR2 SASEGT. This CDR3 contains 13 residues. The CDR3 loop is CASLIGFSYEQYF. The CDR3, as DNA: TGTGCCAGCCTGATAGGCTTCTCCTACGAGCAGTACTTC.

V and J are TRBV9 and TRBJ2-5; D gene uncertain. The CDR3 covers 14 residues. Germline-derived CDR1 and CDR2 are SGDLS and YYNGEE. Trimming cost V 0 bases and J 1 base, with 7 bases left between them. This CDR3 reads CASSVEATQETQYF. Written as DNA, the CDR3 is TGTGCCAGCAGCGTAGAAGCGACCCAAGAGACCCAGTACTTC.

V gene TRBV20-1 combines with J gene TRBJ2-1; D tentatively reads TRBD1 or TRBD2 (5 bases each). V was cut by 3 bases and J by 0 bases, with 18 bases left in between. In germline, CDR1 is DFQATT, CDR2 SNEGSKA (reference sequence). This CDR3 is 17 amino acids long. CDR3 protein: CSARAPGRPSSYNEQFF. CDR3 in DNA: TGCAGTGCTAGGGCCCCGGGGCGTCCAAGCTCCTACAATGAGCAGTTCTTC.

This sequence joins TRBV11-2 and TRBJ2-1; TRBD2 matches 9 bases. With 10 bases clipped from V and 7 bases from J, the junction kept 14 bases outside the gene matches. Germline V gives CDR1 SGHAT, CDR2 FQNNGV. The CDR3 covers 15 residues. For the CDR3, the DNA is TGTGCCATCCCCCACGGGGGCGGGAGGGGAAATGAGCAGTTCTTC. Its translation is CAIPHGGGRGNEQFF.